These 24 T cell receptor beta chains were all obtained from the same sample, sequenced in a study of tumor and adjacent non-tumor tissue in lung cancer. No cell sorting was done before RNA was extracted from the tissue. The normal lung tissue was taken more than 3 cm from the tumor edge. A modified ARM-PCR protocol with three rounds of nested PCR amplified TCRbeta. TCRdb processed the multiplex PCR reads anew with MiXCR; each CDR3 protein has one entry. The sample consists of about 48,000 distinct CDR3 sequences, roughly two thirds of them appearing once. The specimen was distant non-tumor lung tissue. The receptors stem from a woman aged 70-85 years with non-small cell lung cancer.

This clonotype was recorded at least ten times. The chain has TRBV12-3 or TRBV12-4 and TRBJ2-1; 9 bases agree with TRBD2. V shed 7 bases and J 8 bases; nucleotides not matched to a gene: 12. There are 15 residues in the CDR3. DNA of the CDR3: TGTGCCAGCACCCCCAATAGCGGGAGAATCCATGAGCAGTTCTTC. Protein sequence: CASTPNSGRIHEQFF.

Details on this clonotype: A junction end diverges from the germline sequence, so it may reflect a read error. The chain uses TRBV2 and TRBJ2-3, with a tentative D call TRBD1 (5 bases). The CDR3 covers 13 residues. Germline values: CDR1 SNHLY, CDR2 FYNNEI. CDR3: CVGRTSSTVTQYF. CDR3 DNA: TGTGTCGGAAGGACAAGCAGCACAGTTACGCAGTATTTT.

As concerns this clonotype: An end of the junction does not agree with germline; a read error may underlie this. The V and J genes are TRBV24-1 and TRBJ2-5; tentative D call: TRBD2 (5 bases). In germline, CDR1 is KGHDR, CDR2 SFDVKD. The CDR3 has 15 amino acids. The CDR3 DNA is TGTGACACCAGTGACAACCGAGGGCCCGGGGAGACCCAGTACTTC. Protein sequence: CDTSDNRGPGETQYF.

Regarding this clonotype: A clone one base away is much larger, so this may be a read error. The V gene is TRBV12-3 or TRBV12-4, the J gene TRBJ1-2; D not resolved. CDR3 length: 13 amino acids. The CDR3 region has the DNA TGTGCCAACAGTTTATCCGGGGTTTGGGGCTACACCTTC. It codes for CANSLSGVWGYTF.

In regard to this clonotype: Being one base from a much bigger clone, this may be a read error. The V and J genes are TRBV11-2 and TRBJ2-3; tentative D call: TRBD2 (5 bases). Germline lookup yields CDR1 SGHAT and CDR2 FQNNGV. The CDR3 covers 15 residues. CDR3 region: CANSFSSGESAAQYF. CDR3 sequence (DNA): TGTGCCAACAGCTTCTCCTCCGGGGAATCGGCCGCGCAGTATTTT. Variable domain in full (rest from reference TRBV11-2 and TRBJ2-3): EAGVAQSPRYKIIEKRQSVAFWCNPISGHATLYWYQQILGQGPKLLIQFQNNGVVDDSQLPKDRFSAERLKGVDSTLKIQPAKLEDSAVYLCANSFSSGESAAQYFGPGTRLTVL.

In the case of this clonotype: This may be a read error: a much more frequent sequence differs by one nucleotide. The chain has TRBV29-1 and TRBJ1-4; D is unclear. Germline V lookup: CDR1 SQVTM, CDR2 ANQGSEA. CDR3 length equals 13 residues. CDR3 region: CSVGFATNENLFF. CDR3 nucleotide sequence: TGCAGCGTTGGCTTTGCAACTAATGAAAATCTGTTTTTT.

As concerns this clonotype: One junction end disagrees with the germline gene, perhaps due to a read error. The genes are TRBV6-5 and TRBJ2-3; 7 bases line up with TRBD1. CDR1 MNHEY and CDR2 SVGAGI come from the germline V gene. This CDR3 comprises 13 residues. Here the CDR3 DNA reads TGTGCCACTCAGGGGGTAGTAACAGATACACAGTATTTT. Residues: CATQGVVTDTQYF.

To note about this clonotype: Since the CDR3 does not end with the conserved phenylalanine or tryptophan, this likely comes from a read error. The chain employs TRBV19 and TRBJ1-2, with D unclear. Germline V lookup: CDR1 LNHDA, CDR2 SQIVND (reference sequence). The CDR3 has 10 amino acids. CDR3 DNA: TGTGTCAGTAGACATTATGGCTACACCTTA. Translated: CVSRHYGYTL.

To note about this clonotype: As the CDR3 is not closed by the conserved phenylalanine or tryptophan, this likely results from a read error. The chain combines TRBV4-2 with TRBJ1-1; tentatively, D is TRBD1 (6 bases). CDR1 and CDR2 (germline): LGHNA, YNFKEQ. The CDR3 runs to 16 residues. The CDR3 nucleotides read TGTGCCAGCAACCAAGATGTAAGGGGGAAGAACACTGAAGCTTTCCTT. Translation gives CASNQDVRGKNTEAFL.

A note on this clonotype: Its ends do not fully match the called genes, so a read error is possible. The chain couples TRBV4-2 to TRBJ2-7; the D gene is possibly TRBD2 (7 bases). The CDR3 is made up of 17 amino acids. Looked up from germline, CDR1 is LGHNA and CDR2 is YNFKEQ. CDR3: CASSQDLSGTSSYEQHF. CDR3 in DNA: TGTGCCAGCAGCCAAGATCTCAGCGGGACAAGCTCGTACGAGCAGCACTTC.

This clonotype turned up a few times. At one of its ends the junction is not consistent with the germline gene, which may arise from a read error. The chain uses TRBV6-6 and TRBJ2-1; 8 bases are shared with TRBD2. The germline V gene has CDR1 MNHNY and CDR2 SVGAGI (reference sequence). CDR3 size: 17 residues. Written as DNA, the CDR3 is TGTGCTAGCAGTTACCTTAAACGACTAGCGAGAGACAATGAGCAGTTCTTC. Translating it yields CASSYLKRLARDNEQFF.

Remarks on this clonotype: A read error may produce the germline difference seen at one junction end. This sequence joins TRBV5-6 and TRBJ1-5; D is possibly TRBD1 (6 bases). The DNA end favors TRBJ2-3, so the J call may be wrong. From germline, CDR1 is SGHDT and CDR2 YYEEEE. The CDR3 extends over 15 amino acids. CDR3 amino acids: CVSGGIRQEKQPQYF. The CDR3 DNA follows: TGTGTCAGCGGTGGAATAAGACAGGAGAAACAGCCCCAGTATTTT.

Comments on this clonotype: A junction boundary mismatches the germline segment, possibly from a read error. The rearrangement joins TRBV29-1 to TRBJ2-7; 9 bases match TRBD2. Germline V gene sequence: CDR1 SQVTM, CDR2 ANQGSEA. The CDR3 has 14 amino acids. CDR3 protein: CGVAAGGPIDEQYF. The CDR3 DNA is TGCGGCGTTGCGGCGGGAGGGCCTATAGACGAGCAGTACTTC.

This clonotype has at least ten counts. The chain couples TRBV4-1 to TRBJ2-2; D unclear. CDR1 is MGHRA and CDR2 is YSYEKL in the germline V gene. Trimming took off 4 bases at V and 4 bases at J, with 13 bases between the two ends. This CDR3 has 15 amino acids. Written as DNA, the CDR3 is TGCGCCAGCAGCCGGCCCCTGGGTGCCACCGGGGAGCTGTTTTTT. This gives the protein CASSRPLGATGELFF.

With regard to this clonotype: Compared with germline, one end of the junction differs, possibly owing to a read error. The rearrangement links TRBV4-2 to TRBJ2-1; 10 bases are shared with TRBD2. Germline V gene sequence: CDR1 LGHNA, CDR2 YNFKEQ. The CDR3 extends over 17 amino acids. The CDR3: CASSQAHPGTSAHEQFF. The CDR3 region has the DNA TGTGCCAGCAGTCAAGCGCACCCCGGGACTAGCGCGCATGAGCAGTTCTTC.

On this clonotype: A read error may account for a junction end that differs from germline. This chain connects TRBV4-1 to TRBJ1-1, with 8 bases matching TRBD1. Germline V gives CDR1 MGHRA, CDR2 YSYEKL. There are 14 residues in the CDR3. The CDR3 sequence: CASSSQGANTEAFF. In DNA form, the CDR3 reads TGCGCCAGCAGCTCCCAGGGGGCTAACACTGAGGCTTTCTTT.

Worth noting for this clonotype: The junction and the germline gene differ at one end; a read error may be behind it. The genes are TRBV11-2 and TRBJ2-1; 7 bases align to TRBD2. The CDR3 is made up of 23 amino acids. From germline, CDR1 is SGHAT and CDR2 FQNNGV. Written as DNA, the CDR3 is TGTGTCAGCAGCTTAGGGCGGGAGACAGAACGTACCTCCGACCTTAGCTCCTGCAATGAGCAGTTCTTC. This sequence encodes CVSSLGRETERTSDLSSCNEQFF.

This clonotype was recorded a few times. The chain links TRBV20-1 to TRBJ1-6, with no clear D. Germline V gives CDR1 DFQATT, CDR2 SNEGSKA (reference sequence). V was trimmed by 3 bases and J by 7 bases, leaving 16 bases between them. This CDR3 contains 15 residues. CDR3 residues: CSASPQSFENSPLHF. CDR3 nucleotides: TGCAGTGCTAGTCCTCAGTCGTTTGAGAATTCACCCCTCCACTTT.

The gene calls are TRBV6-2 or TRBV6-3 and TRBJ2-3, with 10 bases aligning to TRBD2. Losses at the gene ends were 1 base for V and 6 bases for J; bases not matched to a gene: 16. Per germline, CDR1 MNHEY and CDR2 SVGEGT. The CDR3 spans 19 residues. CDR3 bases: TGTGCCAGCAGTTACTTGGTCTTGGCTAGCGGGAGCTGCCCGGATACGCAGTATTTT. Encoded protein: CASSYLVLASGSCPDTQYF.

About this clonotype itself: At one end the junction does not follow the germline gene, possibly because of a read error. The rearrangement uses TRBV6-5 and TRBJ1-2, with 7 nucleotides matching TRBD1. The CDR3 contains 14 residues. CDR1 and CDR2 (germline): MNHEY, SVGAGI. In nucleotides, the CDR3 is TGTGCCAACAGTTACTCCAGACAGGGAAACGGCTACACCTTC. Translated: CANSYSRQGNGYTF.

This clonotype was seen a few times. The J gene is TRBJ2-1, the V gene TRBV28; 11 bases map to TRBD2. The CDR3 covers 16 residues. The germline V gene has CDR1 MDHEN and CDR2 SYDVKM. V trimming: 6 bases; J trimming: 0 bases; junction bases outside the gene matches: 4. In nucleotides, the CDR3 is TGTGCCAGCAGGGTAGCGGGAGGGAGCTCCTACAATGAGCAGTTCTTC. Amino acids: CASRVAGGSSYNEQFF.

This clonotype was observed a handful of times. A clone one base away is much larger, so this may be a read error. The V and J genes are TRBV10-2 and TRBJ2-1; no firm D call. V lost 2 bases and J lost 3, with 5 bases in between. The length of the CDR3 is 13 residues. Germline V gene sequence: CDR1 WSHSY, CDR2 SAAADI. The CDR3 loop is CASSEASYNEQFF. CDR3 sequence (DNA): TGCGCCAGCAGTGAGGCTAGCTACAATGAGCAGTTCTTC.

This clonotype occurred a few times. This clone may be a read error of a much larger clone one base away. The V call is TRBV11-3, the J call TRBJ1-1; D is possibly TRBD1 (5 bases). The CDR3 contains 14 residues. The V gene's germline CDR1 is SGHNT and CDR2 YENEEA. The DNA of the CDR3 is TGTGCCAGCAGCATAGAAGGTGGGGGGTCTGGAGCTTTCTTT. Translation gives CASSIEGGGSGAFF.

The chain has TRBV11-2 and TRBJ2-4; D perhaps matches TRBD1 (6 bases). The CDR3 is 13 residues long. Trimming left V 5 bases short and J 5 bases short, with 10 bases between. Germline V lookup: CDR1 SGHAT, CDR2 FQNNGV. The CDR3 sequence is CASSAGVENIQYF. CDR3 DNA sequence: TGTGCCAGCAGCGCAGGGGTGGAAAACATTCAGTACTTC.